A single sample is the source of the 5 T cell receptor beta chains below, sequenced in a study of CXCR3-negative and CXCR3-positive naive CD8 T cells. UMI-labeled 5' RACE TRB cDNA libraries were prepared from the cells. Reanalyzing the 5' RACE reads, TCRdb keeps one entry per CDR3 protein, without DNA. The sample holds tens of thousands of distinct CDR3 sequences. Antigens for these TCRs are unknown. Study observations and caveats: TRB CDR3s were more hydrophobic in CXCR3-positive than in CXCR3-negative naive cells.

Sequences were obtained from naive CXCR3+ CD8+ T cells from blood. The subset denotes: CD45RO-CCR7+CD27+CD95- naive CD8+ T cells expressing CXCR3 (TNR3+). These receptors all stem from a human donor in good health. Some clones in this sample may be carry-over from other donors' samples.

V gene TRBV7-9 combines with J gene TRBJ2-1; TCRdb's D call, TRBD1, is unchecked because there is no DNA. The CDR3 is 14 amino acids. Germline lookup yields CDR1 SEHNR and CDR2 FQNEAQ (reference sequence). CDR3 sequence: CASSYPDRYNEQFF.

The chain has TRBV7-6 and TRBJ2-5; the D gene TCRdb calls, TRBD1, cannot be checked with no DNA. This CDR3 contains 14 residues. Germline V gene data show CDR1 as SGHVS and CDR2 as FNYEAQ. The CDR3: CASSPSGGEETQYF.

This chain joins TRBV7-8 and TRBJ2-1; lacking DNA, the TRBD1 call made by TCRdb goes unchecked. Germline V gene lookup returns CDR1 SGHVS and CDR2 FQNEAQ. The CDR3 has 15 residues. CDR3 protein: CASSFGGTNYNEQFF.

This rearrangement joins TRBV6-1 to TRBJ2-5; TCRdb names TRBD1, which stays unverified in the absence of DNA. Germline V gene data show CDR1 as MNHNS and CDR2 as SASEGT. The CDR3 contains 17 residues. CDR3 amino acids: CASSEPTGTTVRETQYF.

The V gene is TRBV25-1, the J gene TRBJ2-2; lacking DNA, the TRBD2 call made by TCRdb goes unchecked. CDR3 size: 14 residues. Germline V gene lookup returns CDR1 MGHDK and CDR2 SYGVNS. The CDR3 sequence is CASSLRGGFGELFF.